This paragraph reports one T cell receptor beta chain. The antigen remains unidentified. This record belongs to a study of response to subunit inactivated influenza vaccine. General study points: The authors suggested that few new T cells are recruited per seasonal influenza vaccination.

TCRdb re-derived calls from the RT-PCR reads in MiXCR, one entry per CDR3 protein. In the table there are about 700,000 distinct CDR3 sequences, approximately 13% of which are singletons. The source was PBMCs from blood, collected roughly 15 days before vaccination. The origin of this receptor is a man aged 45-65 years who received an inactivated influenza vaccine.

The CDR3 coding sequence is TGTGCCATCAGTGGATATACAGGGGGCGCGAGCACAGATACGCAGTATTTT. Translated: CAISGYTGGASTDTQYF. V gene TRBV10-3 combines with J gene TRBJ2-3, with 9 bases that match TRBD1. The germline gives CDR1 ENHRY, CDR2 SYGVKD. This CDR3 spans 17 amino acids. Trimming removed 4 bases from V and 0 bases from J; junction bases left unmatched: 8.